Listed below are T cell receptor beta chains from one sample, sequenced in a study of immune cell composition in non-small cell lung cancer. Some clones are missing from TCRdb's copy, which holds only in-frame ones; the method was immunoSEQ multiplex PCR. The sample consists of approximately 1,800 clones, 83% of them appearing once. The sequenced sample was lung tumor tissue. These TCRs come from a human donor with non-small cell lung cancer. The CDR3 runs from the conserved cysteine through the conserved F or W. D genes are given only for firm matches. Clone size is not always given. Where it is, it says once, few, many or a class for expanded clones.

v_call	cdr3_length	d_call	j_call	clone_size	cdr3_nt	cdr3_aa
TRBV7-9	15	NA	TRBJ2-1	NA	TGTGCCAGCAGCCCCGGGAGAGGGTACTACAATGAGCAGTTCTTC	CASSPGRGYYNEQFF
TRBV5-4	16	NA	TRBJ2-1	NA	TGTGCCAGCAGCTTGGTGGCACGCTCTTCCTACAATGAGCAGTTCTTC	CASSLVARSSYNEQFF
TRBV11-1	14	NA	TRBJ1-2	NA	TGTGCCAGCAGCTTATCAGGCCAGGGCGATGGCTACACCTTC	CASSLSGQGDGYTF
TRBV5-6	17	NA	TRBJ1-1	once	TGTGCCAGCAGCTTGTTTTCAGGGGAACGCCTCAACACTGAAGCTTTCTTT	CASSLFSGERLNTEAFF
TRBV28	13	NA	TRBJ1-3	NA	TGTGCCAGCAGTTTCAGGGGCAGAAACACCATATATTTT	CASSFRGRNTIYF
TRBV6-1	15	NA	TRBJ1-5	NA	TGTGCCAGTACTTTTTTCGACAGAGACAATCAGCCCCAGCATTTT	CASTFFDRDNQPQHF
TRBV11-2	12	NA	TRBJ2-7	NA	TGTGCCAGCAGCTTAGATTGGGTTGAGCAGTACTTC	CASSLDWVEQYF
TRBV4-2	14	NA	TRBJ2-3	NA	TGTGCCAGCAGCCAAGGAACCGCGGAAGATACGCAGTATTTT	CASSQGTAEDTQYF
TRBV19	15	TRBD1	TRBJ1-5	NA	TGTGCCAGTCAGGGGGGGGCAGGGGGGAATCAGCCCCAGCATTTT	CASQGGAGGNQPQHF
TRBV7-2	18	TRBD1	TRBJ1-6	few	TGTGCCAGCAGCTCCGAGTCGGCAGGGGGCACTCTTAGGTCACCCCTCCACTTT	CASSSESAGGTLRSPLHF
TRBV18	15	TRBD1	TRBJ1-4	NA	TGTGCCAGCTCCCCCCCGGGACAGCTGAATGAAAAACTGTTTTTT	CASSPPGQLNEKLFF
TRBV19	15	NA	TRBJ1-2	NA	TGTGCCACCCTTCCCACTAAGGGGGACAACTATGGCTACACCTTC	CATLPTKGDNYGYTF
TRBV4-2	16	TRBD1	TRBJ1-2	NA	TGTGCCAGCAGCCTCGACAGGGGATCCAGTAGCTATGGCTACACCTTC	CASSLDRGSSSYGYTF
TRBV5-1	16	NA	TRBJ2-7	NA	TGCGCCAGCAGCTTGGTAAGCGCCTACGGTTCCTACGAGCAGTACTTC	CASSLVSAYGSYEQYF
TRBV18	16	NA	TRBJ2-1	NA	TGTGCCAGCTCTCCCCGGGTAGCGGACACACACAATGAGCAGTTCTTC	CASSPRVADTHNEQFF
TRBV6-6	13	NA	TRBJ2-7	NA	TGTGCCAGCAGTAGGGACGGAGGCTACGAGCAGTACTTC	CASSRDGGYEQYF
TRBV7-9	15	NA	TRBJ2-7	once	TGTGCCAGCAGCTTAGGATGGGAGAGGGTGGACGAGCAGTACTTC	CASSLGWERVDEQYF
TRBV28	14	NA	TRBJ1-1	NA	TGTGCCAGCAGTTTATCGGGCGGGAACACTGAAGCTTTCTTT	CASSLSGGNTEAFF
TRBV4-1	17	NA	TRBJ2-4	NA	TGCGCCAGCAGCCAAGAAGGGGCGGCATCGGCCAAAAACATTCAGTACTTC	CASSQEGAASAKNIQYF
TRBV28	14	NA	TRBJ1-1	few	TGTGCCAGCAGCGAGGGAGCAGGGAACACTGAAGCTTTCTTT	CASSEGAGNTEAFF
TRBV15	13	NA	TRBJ2-5	NA	TGTGCCACCAGCAGAGGGGGATGGGAGACCCAGTACTTC	CATSRGGWETQYF
TRBV27	14	NA	TRBJ2-2	NA	TGTGCCAGCAGTCTCTTCCTAGCCACCGGGGAGCTGTTTTTT	CASSLFLATGELFF
TRBV7-7	14	TRBD1	TRBJ2-7	NA	TGTGCTAGCAGCTTAGTTGGACAGGGCTACGAGCAGTACTTC	CASSLVGQGYEQYF
TRBV6-1	14	TRBD1	TRBJ2-7	NA	TGTGCCAGCAGTGTGACAGGGGATTCCTACGAGCAGTACTTC	CASSVTGDSYEQYF
TRBV7-9	11	NA	TRBJ2-1	NA	TGTGCCAGCAGCTCAAACAATGAGCAGTTCTTC	CASSSNNEQFF
TRBV5-4	13	TRBD1	TRBJ1-2	NA	TGTGCCAGCAACTTCGACAGGGGGCTTGGCTACACCTTC	CASNFDRGLGYTF
TRBV5-4	16	TRBD2	TRBJ2-2	NA	TGTGCCAGCAGCCCTGTCGAGCGGGGGACCACCGGGGAGCTGTTTTTT	CASSPVERGTTGELFF
TRBV11-2	15	TRBD1	TRBJ1-2	NA	TGTGCCAGCAGCTTAGGGGACAGGGCCCTTCATGGCTACACCTTC	CASSLGDRALHGYTF
TRBV19	15	NA	TRBJ1-3	NA	TGTGCCAGTAGTATTGGGGCGAGCTCTGGAAACACCATATATTTT	CASSIGASSGNTIYF
TRBV19	14	NA	TRBJ1-4	NA	TGTGCCAGTTCTCCGGGACTGGGTAATGAAAAACTGTTTTTT	CASSPGLGNEKLFF
TRBV5-6	19	TRBD2	TRBJ2-1	NA	TGTGCCAGCGCGTCTCTAGCGGGGGGACTCCTTACCTCCTACAATGAGCAGTTCTTC	CASASLAGGLLTSYNEQFF
TRBV7-2	14	NA	TRBJ1-3	NA	TGTGCCAGCAGCTCCGGTCCCAACCCATCCACCATATATTTT	CASSSGPNPSTIYF